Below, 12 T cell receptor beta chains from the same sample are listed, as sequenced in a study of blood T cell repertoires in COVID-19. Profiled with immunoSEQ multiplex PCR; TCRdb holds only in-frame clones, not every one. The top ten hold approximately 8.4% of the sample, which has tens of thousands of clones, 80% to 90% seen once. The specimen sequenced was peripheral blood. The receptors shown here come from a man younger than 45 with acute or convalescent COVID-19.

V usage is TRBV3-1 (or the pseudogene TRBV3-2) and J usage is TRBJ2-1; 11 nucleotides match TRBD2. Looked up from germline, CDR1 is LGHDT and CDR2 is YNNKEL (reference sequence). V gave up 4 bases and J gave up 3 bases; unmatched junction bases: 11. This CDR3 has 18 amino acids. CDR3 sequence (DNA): TGTGCCAGCAGCCCACCGGGACTAGCGGCCGGGGGCTACAATGAGCAGTTCTTC. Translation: CASSPPGLAAGGYNEQFF.

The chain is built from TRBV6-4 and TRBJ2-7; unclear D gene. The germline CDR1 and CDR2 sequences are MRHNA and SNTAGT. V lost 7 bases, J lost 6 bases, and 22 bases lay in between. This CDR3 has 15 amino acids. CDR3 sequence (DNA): TGTGCCAGCACTCTCTCCGACGGCCTCCCAGGCGAGCAGTACTTC. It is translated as CASTLSDGLPGEQYF.

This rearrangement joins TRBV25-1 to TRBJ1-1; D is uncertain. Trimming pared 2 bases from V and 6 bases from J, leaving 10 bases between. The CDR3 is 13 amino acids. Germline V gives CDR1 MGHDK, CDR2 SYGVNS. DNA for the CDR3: TGTGCCAGCAGTGAAACCGGGCGGGCTGAAGCTTTCTTT. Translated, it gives CASSETGRAEAFF.

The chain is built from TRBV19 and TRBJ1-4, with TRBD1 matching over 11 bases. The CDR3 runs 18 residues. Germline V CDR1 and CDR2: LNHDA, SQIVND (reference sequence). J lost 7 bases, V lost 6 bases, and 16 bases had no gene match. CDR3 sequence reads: CASSVGSGTGGMIEKLFF. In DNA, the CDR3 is TGTGCCAGTAGCGTCGGATCCGGGACAGGGGGAATGATTGAAAAACTGTTTTTT.

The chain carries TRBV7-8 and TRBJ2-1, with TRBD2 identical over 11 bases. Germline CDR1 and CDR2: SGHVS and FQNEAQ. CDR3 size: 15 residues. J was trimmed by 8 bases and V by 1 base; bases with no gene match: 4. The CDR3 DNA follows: TGTGCCAGCAGCTTAGTAGCGGGAGGGCCCGATGAGCAGTTCTTC. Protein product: CASSLVAGGPDEQFF.

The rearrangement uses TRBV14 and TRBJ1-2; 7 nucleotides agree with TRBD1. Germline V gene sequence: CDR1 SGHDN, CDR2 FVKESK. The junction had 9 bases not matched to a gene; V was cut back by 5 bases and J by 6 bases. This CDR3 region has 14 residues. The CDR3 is CASSGQTGRHGYTF. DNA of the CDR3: TGTGCCAGCAGCGGCCAGACAGGGAGGCATGGCTACACCTTC.

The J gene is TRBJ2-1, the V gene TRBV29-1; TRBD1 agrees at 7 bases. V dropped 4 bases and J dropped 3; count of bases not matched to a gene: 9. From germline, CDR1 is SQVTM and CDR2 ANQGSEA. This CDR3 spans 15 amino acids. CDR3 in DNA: TGCAGCGTTGGCGGAGACAGGGCTTTCTACAATGAGCAGTTCTTC. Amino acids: CSVGGDRAFYNEQFF.

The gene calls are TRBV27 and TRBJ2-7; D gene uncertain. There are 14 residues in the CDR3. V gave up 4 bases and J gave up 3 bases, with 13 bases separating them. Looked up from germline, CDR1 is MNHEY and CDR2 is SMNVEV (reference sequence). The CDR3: CASSSNPLGYEQYF. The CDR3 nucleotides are TGTGCCAGCAGTTCTAACCCCCTTGGCTACGAGCAGTACTTC.

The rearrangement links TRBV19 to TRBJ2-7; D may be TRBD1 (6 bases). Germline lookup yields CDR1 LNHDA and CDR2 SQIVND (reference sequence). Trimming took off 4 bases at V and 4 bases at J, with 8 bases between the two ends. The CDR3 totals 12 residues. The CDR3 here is CASSTGVYEQYF. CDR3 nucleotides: TGTGCCAGTAGTACAGGGGTTTACGAGCAGTACTTC.

The CDR3 loop is CASSFLASSSYNEQFF. The CDR3 region has the DNA TGTGCCAGCAGTTTTCTAGCGTCCAGCTCCTACAATGAGCAGTTCTTC. The chain uses TRBV6-5 and TRBJ2-1; TRBD2 is a possible D gene (6 bases). The CDR3 consists of 16 residues. Germline V lookup: CDR1 MNHEY, CDR2 SVGAGI. Trimming cost V 4 bases and J 0 bases, with 13 bases left between them.

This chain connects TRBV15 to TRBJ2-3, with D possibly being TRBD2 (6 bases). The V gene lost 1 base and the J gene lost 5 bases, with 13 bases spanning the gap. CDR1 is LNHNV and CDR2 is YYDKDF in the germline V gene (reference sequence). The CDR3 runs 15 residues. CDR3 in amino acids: CATSRGGVRVDTQYF. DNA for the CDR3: TGTGCCACCAGCAGAGGCGGGGTGAGGGTAGATACGCAGTATTTT.

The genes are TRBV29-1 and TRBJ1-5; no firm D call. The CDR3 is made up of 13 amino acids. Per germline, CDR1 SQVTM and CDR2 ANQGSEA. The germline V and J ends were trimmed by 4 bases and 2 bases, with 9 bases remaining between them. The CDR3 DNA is TGCAGCGTTGGAGCCGGGGGCAATCAGCCCCAGCATTTT. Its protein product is CSVGAGGNQPQHF. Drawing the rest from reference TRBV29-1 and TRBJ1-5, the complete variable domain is SAVISQKPSRDICQRGTSLTIQCQVDSQVTMMFWYRQQPGQSLTLIATANQGSEATYESGFVIDKFPISRPNLTFSTLTVSNMSPEDSSIYLCSVGAGGNQPQHFGDGTRLSIL.